This T cell receptor beta chain was sequenced during a study of graft-versus-host responses after intestinal transplantation. Background on the study: For around three years after anti-thymocyte globulin induction, all recipients took tacrolimus and steroids.

Both intraepithelial and lamina propria lymphocytes were released by processing graft tissue. Clones were read by immunoSEQ multiplex PCR, and TCRdb kept only the in-frame ones, dropping some. Among several thousand clones listed, under 90% were seen once. The sample in question was ileum tissue, obtained approximately 310 days after intestinal transplant. This clonotype was obtained from a human patient who received an intestinal transplant, so some T cells may come from the graft donor.

CDR3 residues: CASGGQVIAGANVLTF. Written as DNA, the CDR3 is TGCGCCAGCGGGGGACAGGTTATAGCTGGGGCCAACGTCCTGACTTTC. The gene calls are TRBV4-1 and TRBJ2-6, with 8 bases fitting TRBD1. Germline CDR1 reads MGHRA; CDR2 reads YSYEKL. The CDR3 is 16 amino acids. V was clipped by 8 bases and J by 2 bases; unmatched bases: 8.